Listed below are T cell receptor beta chains from one sample, sequenced in a study of T cell repertoires in cytomegalovirus infection. TCRdb reanalysed the reads using MiXCR and keeps one entry per CDR3 protein. This sample has about a million distinct CDR3 sequences; roughly 31% occur once, and the top ten carry more than 12%. For these receptors, no antigen is known. The sequences come from cultured CD8+ T cells from PBMCs, collected from culture after CMV antigen stimulation. Receptors originate from a human donor in good health (CMV status not recorded). Some clones in this sample may be carry-over from other donors' samples. Both conserved end residues are part of each CDR3. The D gene is left open where the match is weak. Size values are once, few and many counts, or a class for expanded clones, and some rows have none.

>TRBV6-6|TRBJ2-1|NA|NA
TGTGCCAGCATGACGGTACCCTACAATGAGCAGTTCTTC
CASMTVPYNEQFF
>TRBV27|TRBJ2-3|NA|NA
TGTGCCAGCAGTTCCGGGTCGGGGGGCACAGATACGCAGTATTTT
CASSSGSGGTDTQYF
>TRBV7-2|TRBJ1-2|many|NA
TGTGCCAGCAGCACAGGGAGATCCTACGCTAGTTGGTACGGCTACACCTTC
CASSTGRSYASWYGYTF
>TRBV9|TRBJ2-6|NA|NA
TGTGCCAGCAACAGCCGGACGGTTAACGGGGCCAACGTCCTGACTTTC
CASNSRTVNGANVLTF
>TRBV7-6|TRBJ2-7|many|TRBD1
TGTGCCAGCAGCTCGACAGGGGGATACGAGCAGTACTTC
CASSSTGGYEQYF
>TRBV19|TRBJ1-1|NA|NA
TGTGCCAGTAGTATGGTCCCCGACCCGAGGACTGAAGCTTTCTTT
CASSMVPDPRTEAFF
>TRBV12-3/TRBV12-4|TRBJ1-4|NA|TRBD1
TGTGCCAGCAGTCGCTCCTCGGGACAGGGGCGTGAAAAACTGTTTTTT
CASSRSSGQGREKLFF
>TRBV6-5|TRBJ2-2|few|TRBD2
TGTGCCAGCAGTTATTCCCGACTAGCGGGGACCGGGGAGCTGTTTTTT
CASSYSRLAGTGELFF
>TRBV12-3/TRBV12-4|TRBJ1-6|NA|TRBD1
TGTGCCAGCACCCTTGGACAGGGCGAAAATTCACCCCTCCACTTT
CASTLGQGENSPLHF
>TRBV7-2|TRBJ1-6|few|NA
TGTGCCAGCAGCTTAGCGGATCCGGGGGGCTATAATTCACCCCTCCACTTT
CASSLADPGGYNSPLHF
>TRBV19|TRBJ2-3|few|TRBD1
TGTGCCAGTAGTACCCGCCGGGACAGGGGGGATACGCAGTATTTT
CASSTRRDRGDTQYF
>TRBV7-6|TRBJ1-2|NA|TRBD1
TGTGCCAGCAGCATTTCGGACAGGGAGGGCTATGGCTACACCTTC
CASSISDREGYGYTF
>TRBV29-1|TRBJ1-2|NA|TRBD1
TGCAGCGTTGAAGGACAGGGGGACTACTATGGCTACACCTTC
CSVEGQGDYYGYTF
>TRBV13|TRBJ2-7|NA|NA
TGTGCCAGCAGGTCCTTACGCAGGGGCCTCTCCTACGAGCAGTACTTC
CASRSLRRGLSYEQYF
>TRBV6-1|TRBJ2-7|NA|TRBD1
TGTGCCAACAGGGACAGCAGCTCCTACGAGCAGTACTTC
CANRDSSSYEQYF
>TRBV6-1|TRBJ2-3|few|NA
TGTGCCAGCAGTGAAGAGAAAAGCACAGATACGCAGTATTTT
CASSEEKSTDTQYF
>TRBV19|TRBJ1-2|few|NA
TGTGCCAGTAAATCAGAGACGAGGAACTATGGCTACACCTTC
CASKSETRNYGYTF
>TRBV20-1|TRBJ1-2|NA|TRBD1
TGCAGTGCAAGGACAGGGTTTAACTATGGCTACACCTTC
CSARTGFNYGYTF
>TRBV6-1|TRBJ2-1|few|NA
TGTGCCAGCAGTGGGGTAAAGGGCTACAATGAGCAGTTCTTC
CASSGVKGYNEQFF
>TRBV7-9|TRBJ2-2|NA|TRBD1
TGTGCCAGCAGTTATGACAGGGTGCGGACCGGGGAGCTGTTTTTT
CASSYDRVRTGELFF
>TRBV4-1|TRBJ2-1|NA|TRBD2
TGCGCCAGCAGCCAACCTCCGGGACTAGCGGGGGTGGCACCCTACAATGAGCAGTTCTTC
CASSQPPGLAGVAPYNEQFF
>TRBV10-3|TRBJ1-5|few|TRBD1
TGTGCCATCAGTGAGTCGGGACAGGGGTATCAGCCCCAGCATTTT
CAISESGQGYQPQHF
>TRBV5-4|TRBJ2-3|few|NA
TGTGCCAGCCTACGGGACAACACAGATACGCAGTATTTT
CASLRDNTDTQYF
>TRBV27|TRBJ2-3|NA|TRBD2
TGTGCCAGCAGTACCCTAGCGGGGAGAGATACGCAGTATTTT
CASSTLAGRDTQYF
>TRBV7-9|TRBJ2-1|few|TRBD2
TGTGCCAGCAGCTTAGCCACGCGGGGGGGCCGGAACAATGAGCAGTTCTTC
CASSLATRGGRNNEQFF
>TRBV12-5|TRBJ1-6|few|TRBD1
TGTGCTAGTGGTTTGGAGACACAGGGGACCTCCTATAATTCACCCCTCCACTTT
CASGLETQGTSYNSPLHF
>TRBV15|TRBJ1-6|few|TRBD1
TGTGCCACCAGCACAAGACAGGGTTTTTCACCCCTCCACTTT
CATSTRQGFSPLHF
>TRBV28|TRBJ2-3|NA|NA
TGTGCCAGCAGTTTATCTCAGACCAGCACAGATACGCAGTATTTT
CASSLSQTSTDTQYF
>TRBV10-3|TRBJ1-1|few|NA
TGTGCCGTCCTAAAGGCCCCTGGGGGGCTCACTGAAGCTTTCTTT
CAVLKAPGGLTEAFF
>TRBV9|TRBJ1-1|few|NA
TGTGCCAGCAGCCCCCCAATAGGGGTGAACACTGAAGCTTTCTTT
CASSPPIGVNTEAFF
>TRBV2|TRBJ1-3|few|NA
TGTGCCATGGGGGTTCCGAATGGAAACACCATATATTTT
CAMGVPNGNTIYF
>TRBV6-5|TRBJ2-3|few|NA
TGTGCCAGCACCCTAAGGGGACGGACGACAGATACGCAGTATTTT
CASTLRGRTTDTQYF
>TRBV28|TRBJ2-5|NA|NA
TGTGCCAGCAGTCCCCGGACGAGGGTCGAGACCCAGTACTTC
CASSPRTRVETQYF
>TRBV7-9|TRBJ2-3|few|TRBD2
TGTGCCAGCAGCCCGACTAGCGGGGGGGCGAAGGATACGCAGTATTTT
CASSPTSGGAKDTQYF
>TRBV6-1|TRBJ1-1|NA|TRBD1
TGTGCCACCGGGACAGGGGGCATCACTGAAGCTTTCTTT
CATGTGGITEAFF
>TRBV29-1|TRBJ2-1|few|NA
TGCAGCGCTGAGGGACTTCCTAATATCTCTAATGAGCAGTTCTTC
CSAEGLPNISNEQFF
>TRBV7-2|TRBJ1-6|many|TRBD1
TGTGCCAGCAGCTTTTACGGGACAGGGTGGGATTCACCCCTCCACTTT
CASSFYGTGWDSPLHF
>TRBV27|TRBJ1-5|NA|TRBD1
TGTGCCAGCAGTTGGACAGGGGGTGCGGATCAGCCCCAGCATTTT
CASSWTGGADQPQHF
>TRBV7-8|TRBJ2-7|many|NA
TGTGCCAGCAGTCGAGGGGGGAACGAGCAGTACTTC
CASSRGGNEQYF
>TRBV10-3|TRBJ1-5|NA|TRBD1
TGTGCCATCAGTGAGTCGCAGGGGGGGGGCAATCAGCCCCAGCATTTT
CAISESQGGGNQPQHF
>TRBV27|TRBJ1-4|few|TRBD1
TGTGCCAGCAGTCCCGCCGGGACAGGGGGGTTTCCTAATGAAAAACTGTTTTTT
CASSPAGTGGFPNEKLFF